One and the same sample provided the 23 T cell receptor beta chains below, sequenced in a study of identical twins. MiXCR, run by TCRdb on the 5' RACE reads, gives a single entry per CDR3 protein. Of some 500,000 distinct CDR3 sequences listed, 14% are singletons. The same data also went into a second study, on yellow fever vaccine responses in identical twins.

The sequenced sample consisted of CD4+ T cells sorted from blood. The source of these receptors is a young woman in good health.

The chain uses TRBV7-3 and TRBJ2-2; perhaps TRBD2 as D (6 bases). V lost 5 bases and J 1 base, leaving 20 bases between the germline ends. CDR1 SGHTA and CDR2 FQGTGA come from the germline V gene. This CDR3 region has 18 residues. The CDR3 sequence is CASSPPGGEVWNTGELFF. CDR3 sequence (DNA): TGTGCCAGCAGCCCACCAGGCGGGGAGGTTTGGAACACCGGGGAGCTGTTTTTT.

In nucleotides, the CDR3 is TGTGCCAGCAGCTTAAGACTAGTCACAGATACGCAGTATTTT. Translating it yields CASSLRLVTDTQYF. This rearrangement joins TRBV11-2 to TRBJ2-3; TRBD2 is a possible D gene (6 bases). Per germline, CDR1 SGHAT and CDR2 FQNNGV. The CDR3 loop spans 14 amino acids. The germline V and J ends were trimmed by 2 bases and 2 bases, with 8 bases remaining between them.

This clonotype has a handful of counts. The J gene is TRBJ2-3, the V gene TRBV7-2; D unresolved. The germline V gene has CDR1 SGHTA and CDR2 FQGNSA. V lost 5 bases, J lost 10 bases, and 13 bases lay in between. This CDR3 spans 12 amino acids. The DNA of the CDR3 is TGTGCCAGCAGCCCCCTTGTGGGGTCGCAGTATTTT. It yields the protein CASSPLVGSQYF.

This clonotype was recorded many times. The V and J genes are TRBV3-1 and TRBJ2-1, with D maybe TRBD2 (6 bases). V lost 0 bases and J 4 bases, leaving 10 bases between the germline ends. This CDR3 has 15 amino acids. Germline-derived CDR1 and CDR2 are LGHDT and YNNKEL (reference sequence). The CDR3 loop is CASSQDLLAYNEQFF. For the CDR3, the DNA is TGTGCCAGCAGCCAAGACTTGCTAGCGTACAATGAGCAGTTCTTC.

This clonotype occurred a few times. This sequence joins TRBV20-1 and TRBJ2-7; 9 nucleotides line up with TRBD2. This CDR3 has 14 residues. Germline V gene lookup returns CDR1 DFQATT and CDR2 SNEGSKA (reference sequence). The junction had 5 bases not matched to a gene; V was cut back by 5 bases and J by 0 bases. The CDR3 spells CSAPIAGASYEQYF. CDR3 DNA sequence: TGCAGTGCTCCAATAGCGGGGGCCTCCTACGAGCAGTACTTC.

Only one count was recorded for this clonotype. V usage is TRBV7-2 and J usage is TRBJ2-1; D possibly corresponds to TRBD1 (5 bases). From germline, CDR1 is SGHTA and CDR2 FQGNSA. V lost 5 bases and J 4 bases, leaving 15 bases between the germline ends. The CDR3 length is 15 residues. The CDR3 region has the DNA TGTGCCAGCAGCCCCTACAGGAATTGGTACAATGAGCAGTTCTTC. Its translation is CASSPYRNWYNEQFF.

The chain is built from TRBV12-3 or TRBV12-4 and TRBJ1-5, with 10 bases that match TRBD1. The CDR3 consists of 14 residues. Trimming took 6 bases from V and 4 from J; bases not matched to a gene: 3. The chain's CDR3 is CASRTGGANQPQHF. As DNA, the CDR3 is TGTGCCAGCAGGACAGGGGGCGCGAATCAGCCCCAGCATTTT.

The table lists this clonotype with a count of one. V is TRBV6-5 and J is TRBJ1-3, with D perhaps matching TRBD1 (5 bases). With 0 bases removed from V and 0 bases from J, the gap between germline ends came to 9 bases. Germline V gene data show CDR1 as MNHEY and CDR2 as SVGAGI. CDR3 length equals 16 residues. The CDR3 DNA reads as TGTGCCAGCAGTTACTCCCCAGGGAGCTCTGGAAACACCATATATTTT. Protein: CASSYSPGSSGNTIYF.

This clonotype was seen repeatedly, ten times or more. The genes are TRBV6-2 or TRBV6-3 and TRBJ2-1, with D possibly being TRBD2 (5 bases). This CDR3 region has 14 residues. Trimming shortened V by 9 bases and J by 4 bases, and 16 bases separated the two germline ends. Germline V gives CDR1 MNHEY, CDR2 SVGEGT. CDR3 in DNA: TGTGCCAGTAAACCAGCTGGCGGGTACAATGAGCAGTTCTTC. Its protein product is CASKPAGGYNEQFF.

This clonotype was recorded many times. DNA for the CDR3: TGTGCCAGCAGTGAAAACAGGGAAGGCGGTGAAGCTTTCTTT. Protein: CASSENREGGEAFF. V gene TRBV2 combines with J gene TRBJ1-1, with D possibly matching TRBD1 (6 bases). CDR1 SNHLY and CDR2 FYNNEI come from the germline V gene. This CDR3 comprises 14 residues. The V gene lost 2 bases and the J gene lost 7 bases, with 14 bases spanning the gap.

This clonotype has a handful of counts. The V gene is TRBV5-1, the J gene TRBJ2-1; the match to TRBD1 covers 7 bases. V was clipped by 8 bases and J by 6 bases; unmatched bases: 11. The CDR3 is 14 amino acids. Germline V CDR1 and CDR2: SGHRS, YFSETQ. The CDR3 spells CASKRQGSVNEQFF. Here the CDR3 DNA reads TGCGCCAGTAAGAGACAGGGATCGGTCAATGAGCAGTTCTTC.

Concerning this clonotype: A much more abundant neighbour one base away suggests this may be a read error. The V and J genes are TRBV28 and TRBJ2-3; TRBD2 agrees at 12 bases. V trimming: 4 bases; J trimming: 5 bases; junction bases outside the gene matches: 13. The CDR3 runs to 18 residues. Germline loops: CDR1 MDHEN, CDR2 SYDVKM. The CDR3 reads CASSSGASGRAGKDTQYF. The CDR3 DNA reads as TGTGCCAGCAGTTCCGGGGCTAGCGGGAGGGCCGGAAAAGATACGCAGTATTTT.

The chain carries TRBV6-1 and TRBJ2-3; 10 nucleotides line up with TRBD2. The V gene end was trimmed by 3 bases and the J gene end by 0 bases; junction bases not matched to a gene: 6. Per germline, CDR1 MNHNS and CDR2 SASEGT. The length of the CDR3 is 17 residues. The CDR3 is CASSDPSTSGSTDTQYF. The DNA of the CDR3 is TGTGCCAGCAGTGACCCTTCGACTAGCGGGAGCACAGATACGCAGTATTTT.

This clonotype was counted a few times. CDR3 sequence (DNA): TGTGCCAGCAGTTACCGGCTAGCGGGAGACACAGATACGCAGTATTTT. Protein product: CASSYRLAGDTDTQYF. The chain joins TRBV6-5 to TRBJ2-3; TRBD2 agrees at 10 bases. V gave up 2 bases and J gave up 2 bases; unmatched junction bases: 4. Germline CDR1 and CDR2: MNHEY and SVGAGI. The CDR3 covers 16 residues.

This chain uses TRBV12-3 or TRBV12-4 with TRBJ2-1; D is possibly TRBD1 or TRBD2 (5 bases each). This CDR3 has 19 residues. Trimming shortened V by 6 bases and J by 0 bases, and 24 bases separated the two germline ends. DNA for the CDR3: TGTGCCAGCAGGTCCCGTAGGACCGGGGCTTTTAGCTCCTACAATGAGCAGTTCTTC. Encoded protein: CASRSRRTGAFSSYNEQFF.

The J gene is TRBJ1-1, the V gene TRBV12-3 or TRBV12-4, with D unclear. Trimming removed 5 bases from V and 0 bases from J, with 7 bases in between. The CDR3 is 13 amino acids. Here the CDR3 reads CASSQFMNTEAFF. The CDR3 bases are TGTGCCAGCAGTCAATTCATGAACACTGAAGCTTTCTTT.

The V and J genes are TRBV3-1 and TRBJ1-2; D is uncertain. The V end lost 0 bases, the J end lost 4 bases, and 12 bases lay between the germline ends. Per the germline V gene, CDR1 is LGHDT and CDR2 is YNNKEL (reference sequence). The CDR3 consists of 15 residues. The CDR3 protein is CASSQDTGGFYGYTF. The DNA for the CDR3 is TGTGCCAGCAGCCAAGATACCGGAGGGTTCTATGGCTACACCTTC.

The rearrangement joins TRBV28 to TRBJ1-6; D remains unclear. The germline V gene encodes CDR1 MDHEN and CDR2 SYDVKM. The V and J ends lost 6 bases and 7 bases respectively, with 10 bases between them. There are 13 residues in the CDR3. DNA for the CDR3: TGTGCCAGCAGGGCAGAACAGAATTCACCCCTCCACTTT. This gives the protein CASRAEQNSPLHF. The variable domain in full, with the rest retrieved from reference TRBV28 and TRBJ1-6, is DVKVTQSSRYLVKRTGEKVFLECVQDMDHENMFWYRQDPGLGLRLIYFSYDVKMKEKGDIPEGYSVSREKKERFSLILESASTNQTSMYLCASRAEQNSPLHFGNGTRLTVT.

This clonotype showed up just a few times. The gene calls are TRBV6-2 or TRBV6-3 and TRBJ2-7, with 10 bases aligning to TRBD2. V shed 1 base, J shed 4 bases, and the junction held 4 bases outside the gene matches. The CDR3 is made up of 15 amino acids. The germline V gene has CDR1 MNHEY and CDR2 SVGEGT. CDR3 sequence: CASSYLLAGRYEQYF. CDR3 coding DNA: TGTGCCAGCAGTTACTTACTAGCGGGAAGGTACGAGCAGTACTTC.

This clonotype was seen a handful of times. The chain joins TRBV27 to TRBJ2-7; 13 nucleotides line up with TRBD2. Germline V gene data show CDR1 as MNHEY and CDR2 as SMNVEV (reference sequence). V trimming: 7 bases; J trimming: 2 bases; junction bases outside the gene matches: 5. The CDR3 length is 15 residues. The CDR3 here is CASTRLAGGPYEQYF. DNA of the CDR3: TGTGCCAGCACCAGACTAGCGGGAGGACCCTACGAGCAGTACTTC.

The chain recombines TRBV29-1 with TRBJ2-1, with TRBD2 matching 13 bases. Germline values: CDR1 SQVTM, CDR2 ANQGSEA. The V segment lost 7 bases and the J segment 9 bases; nucleotides outside the gene matches: 6. The length of the CDR3 is 13 residues. The CDR3 region has the DNA TGCAGCGGGGGACTAGCGGGAATCAGTGAGCAGTTCTTC. It encodes CSGGLAGISEQFF.

About this clonotype itself: With a much larger clone just one base away, this may be a read error. The chain joins TRBV29-1 to TRBJ2-2; D call uncertain. The CDR3 contains 12 residues. Per the germline V gene, CDR1 is SQVTM and CDR2 is ANQGSEA. Trimming removed 4 bases from V and 9 bases from J, with 12 bases in between. The chain's CDR3 is CSVGLGNRELFF. The CDR3 DNA is TGCAGCGTTGGGTTAGGGAACAGGGAGCTGTTTTTT.

The chain recombines TRBV5-5 with TRBJ2-2; no clear D. The germline CDR1 and CDR2 sequences are SGHKS and YYEKEE (reference sequence). V lost 0 bases, J lost 0 bases, and 6 bases lay in between. This CDR3 contains 15 residues. The CDR3 DNA sequence: TGTGCCAGCAGCTTGGGAATCGCGAACACCGGGGAGCTGTTTTTT. Protein product: CASSLGIANTGELFF. Filled out from reference TRBV5-5 and TRBJ2-2, the complete variable domain reads DAGVTQSPTHLIKTRGQQVTLRCSPISGHKSVSWYQQVLGQGPQFIFQYYEKEERGRGNFPDRFSARQFPNYSSELNVNALLLGDSALYLCASSLGIANTGELFFGEGSRLTVL.